Listed below are T cell receptor beta chains from one sample, sequenced in a study of beta chain features in type 1 diabetes. Assay: immunoSEQ multiplex PCR; the TCRdb copy retains only in-frame clones and omits some. In the table there are 130,000 to 150,000 clones, roughly 50% of which are singletons. The sequencing input was Tregs from blood. Receptor source: a man between 18 and 35 years old in good health. CDR3s include the opening cysteine and the closing phenylalanine or tryptophan. D genes are given only for firm matches. Clone size is given for some rows only: seen once, a few or many times, or a class if the clone is expanded.

TRBV7-2 NA few 14 CASSFSGQTYEQYF
TRBV5-4 NA many 14 CASSPSRQSDTQYF
TRBV19 TRBD2 few 13 CASKSSGSYEQYF
TRBV29-1 NA few 16 CSVLTHGVPGTDTQYF
TRBV11-2 NA NA 17 CASSLGSGATNTGELFF
TRBV29-1 NA NA 11 CSVGRNTEAFF
TRBV18 NA few 13 CASSSYGEETQYF
TRBV5-4 TRBD1 NA 15 CASSPGQGGTGELFF
TRBV4-1 NA NA 14 CASSQRSGYQPQHF
TRBV7-3 TRBD1 NA 16 CASSATGGSGANVLTF
TRBV7-2 TRBD1 NA 15 CASSLGTGGSYEQYF
TRBV29-1 NA few 11 CSVQGNTEAFF
TRBV21-1 NA few 14 CASSKVYRNYEQYF